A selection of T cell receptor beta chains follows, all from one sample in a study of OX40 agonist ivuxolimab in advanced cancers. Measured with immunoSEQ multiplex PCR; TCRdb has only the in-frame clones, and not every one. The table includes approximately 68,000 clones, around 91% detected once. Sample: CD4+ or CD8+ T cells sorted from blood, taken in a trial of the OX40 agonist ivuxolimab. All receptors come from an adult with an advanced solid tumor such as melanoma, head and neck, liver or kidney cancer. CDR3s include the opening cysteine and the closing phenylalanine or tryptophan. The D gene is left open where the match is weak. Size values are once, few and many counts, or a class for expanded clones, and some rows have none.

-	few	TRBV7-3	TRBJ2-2	TGTGCCAGCAGCTTACTCGAGGCCGGGGAGCTGTTTTTT	CASSLLEAGELFF
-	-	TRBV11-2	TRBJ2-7	TGTGCCAGCAGCTGGGACGGAGTCAGCTCCTACGAGCAGTACTTC	CASSWDGVSSYEQYF
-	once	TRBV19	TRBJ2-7	TGTGCCAGTAGTATCGCAGGGAGCAGAGGGGGGGAGCAGTACTTC	CASSIAGSRGGEQYF
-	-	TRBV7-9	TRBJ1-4	TGTGCCAGCAGCTTGGGTGCAACTAATGAAAAACTGTTTTTT	CASSLGATNEKLFF
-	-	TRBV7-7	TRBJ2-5	TGTGCTAGCAGCCCGATTTCGGAGCAAGAGACCCAGTACTTC	CASSPISEQETQYF
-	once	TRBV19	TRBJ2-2	TGTGCCAGTAGTAGAGGGTCGAACACCGGGGAGCTGTTTTTT	CASSRGSNTGELFF
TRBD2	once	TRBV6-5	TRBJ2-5	TGTGCCAGCAGCCAGGGACTAGCGGGGGCAGAGACCCAGTACTTC	CASSQGLAGAETQYF
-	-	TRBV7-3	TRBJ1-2	TGTGCCAGCAGCTTAACCTCTGCGGGGCCATATGGCTACACCTTC	CASSLTSAGPYGYTF
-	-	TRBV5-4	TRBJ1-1	TGTGCCAGCAGCTTGCAGGGGCGGGTAGCGAGCCCTGAAGCTTTCTTT	CASSLQGRVASPEAFF
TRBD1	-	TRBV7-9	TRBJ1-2	TGTGCCAGCAGCTTAGCGCTCCCGGGACAGGCGGGAGGCTACACCTTC	CASSLALPGQAGGYTF
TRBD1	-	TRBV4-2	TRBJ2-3	TGTGCCAGCAGCCAAGTGGACGGGGACAGTGATACGCAGTATTTT	CASSQVDGDSDTQYF
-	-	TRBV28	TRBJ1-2	TGTGCCAGCAGGGGGGAAGGGCAGGACTATGGCTACACCTTC	CASRGEGQDYGYTF
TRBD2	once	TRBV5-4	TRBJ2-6	TGTGCCAGCAGCTTGAGTATTGGAGCGGGGGGGCCCGGGGCCAACGTCCTGACTTTC	CASSLSIGAGGPGANVLTF
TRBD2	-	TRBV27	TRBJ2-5	TGTGCAGCGGGGGTACGGAGACAAGAGACCCAGTACTTC	CAAGVRRQETQYF
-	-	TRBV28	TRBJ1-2	TGTGCCAGCAGCCCGATAGTAGAGAACCCCTATGGCTACACCTTC	CASSPIVENPYGYTF
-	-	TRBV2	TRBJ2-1	TGTGCCAGTACTCCAGGAGTTTACAATGAGCAGTTCTTC	CASTPGVYNEQFF
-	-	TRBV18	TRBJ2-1	TGTGCCAGCTCATCTTATTCCGGGGGCGCCTACAATGAGCAGTTCTTC	CASSSYSGGAYNEQFF
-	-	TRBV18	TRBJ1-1	TGTGCCAGCTCGACAAACACACCTCCTACTGAAGCTTTCTTT	CASSTNTPPTEAFF
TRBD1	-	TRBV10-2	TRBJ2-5	TGCGCCAGCAGGAATCCGGGACAGCAAGAGACCCAGTACTTC	CASRNPGQQETQYF
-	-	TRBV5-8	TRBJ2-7	TGTGCCAGCACCCTCGGGTCGGAGCAGTACTTC	CASTLGSEQYF
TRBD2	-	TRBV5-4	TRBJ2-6	TGTGCCAGCAGCGCCGGACTAGCGGATAAAACCCACTCTGGGGCCAACGTCCTGACTTTC	CASSAGLADKTHSGANVLTF
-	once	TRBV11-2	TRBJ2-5	TGTGCCAGCAGCTTAGGATCCACAGGGCGGTCAGAGACCCAGTACTTC	CASSLGSTGRSETQYF
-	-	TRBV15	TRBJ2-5	TGTGCCACCAGCAGAGATAGGGCAGGGGAGACCCAGTACTTC	CATSRDRAGETQYF
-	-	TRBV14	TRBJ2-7	TGTGCCAGCAGCTACAGGGTTGCCGAGCAGTACTTC	CASSYRVAEQYF
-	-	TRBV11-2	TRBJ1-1	TGTGCCAGCAGCGAGATTCTGCAGGGTGGGCTGGGTTTAACTGAAGCTTTCTTT	CASSEILQGGLGLTEAFF
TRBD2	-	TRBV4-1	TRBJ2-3	TGCGCCAGCAGCTTCGGACTAGCCTCCGGGGCCCCCACAGATACGCAGTATTTT	CASSFGLASGAPTDTQYF
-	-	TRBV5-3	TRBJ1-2	TGTGCCAGAGGGACGCATGGGGGCACCTATGGCTACACCTTC	CARGTHGGTYGYTF
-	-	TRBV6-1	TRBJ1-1	TGTGCCAGCAGACCCGACAGCACTGAAGCTTTCTTT	CASRPDSTEAFF
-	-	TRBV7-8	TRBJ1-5	TGTGCCAGCAGCTTGTCGCCTCTGGGCAATCAGCCCCAGCATTTT	CASSLSPLGNQPQHF
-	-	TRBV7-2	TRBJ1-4	TGTGCCAGCAGCTTACCCAGGGGATCGACTAATGAAAAACTGTTTTTT	CASSLPRGSTNEKLFF
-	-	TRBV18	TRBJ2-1	TGTGCCAGCTCACCTCTCCAGTCGGCAGGGAACTCCGATGAGCAGTTCTTC	CASSPLQSAGNSDEQFF
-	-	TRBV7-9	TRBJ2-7	TGTGCCAGCAGCTTCTCAGGAAGCTCCTACGAGCAGTACTTC	CASSFSGSSYEQYF
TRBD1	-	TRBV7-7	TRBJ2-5	TGTGCTAGCAGCACTACAGGGGTAGAGACCCAGTACTTC	CASSTTGVETQYF
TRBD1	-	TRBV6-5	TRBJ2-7	TGTGCCAGCAGTTACAGGGGGCTGGGGGAGCAGTACTTC	CASSYRGLGEQYF
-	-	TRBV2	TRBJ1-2	TGTGCCAGCAGTGAACAGGACAGCCTTAACTATGGCTACACCTTC	CASSEQDSLNYGYTF
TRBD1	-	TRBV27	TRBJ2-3	TGTGCCAGCAGTTTAACGGACAGGGGGTACACAGATACGCAGTATTTT	CASSLTDRGYTDTQYF
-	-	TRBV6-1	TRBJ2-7	TGTGCCAGCGAGGGACCGTTCTCCTACGAGCAGTACTTC	CASEGPFSYEQYF
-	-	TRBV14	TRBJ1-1	TGTGCCAGCAGCCCCGGCAGGGTCTATACTGAAGCTTTCTTT	CASSPGRVYTEAFF
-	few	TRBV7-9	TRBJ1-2	TGTGCCAGCAGCTTAAATGGCTATGGCTACACCTTC	CASSLNGYGYTF
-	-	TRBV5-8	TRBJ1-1	TGTGCCAGCAGCTTGGTCGCAGGGAACACTGAAGCTTTCTTT	CASSLVAGNTEAFF
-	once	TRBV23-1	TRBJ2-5	TGCGCCAGCAGTCGACCCCGGGCCCAACAAGAGACCCAGTACTTC	CASSRPRAQQETQYF
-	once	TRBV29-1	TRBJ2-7	TGCAGCGTTTCCCCGGGACTTACCAGCTCCTACGAGCAGTACTTC	CSVSPGLTSSYEQYF
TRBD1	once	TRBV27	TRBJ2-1	TGTGCCAGCAGCCCCCCCCGGACAGGGGAATTGGGTGAGCAGTTCTTC	CASSPPRTGELGEQFF
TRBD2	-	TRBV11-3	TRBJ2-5	TGTGCCAGCAGCTTCGGACTAGCGGGAGGAGAGACCCAGTACTTC	CASSFGLAGGETQYF
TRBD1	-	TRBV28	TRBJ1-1	TGTGCCAGCAGGCCAGGGGGCGAGGGGGACACTGAAGCTTTCTTT	CASRPGGEGDTEAFF
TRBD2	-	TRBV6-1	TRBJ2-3	TGTGCCAGCAGTGAAGCAACTAGCGGGGCGACAGATACGCAGTATTTT	CASSEATSGATDTQYF
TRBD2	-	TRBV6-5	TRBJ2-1	TGTGCCAGCAGTTCAAACCCTAGCGGAGCCTACAATGAGCAGTTCTTC	CASSSNPSGAYNEQFF
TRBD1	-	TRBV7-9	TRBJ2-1	TGTGCCAGCAGATCCCCGGACAGGGGTTACAATGAGCAGTTCTTC	CASRSPDRGYNEQFF
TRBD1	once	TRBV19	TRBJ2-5	TGTGCCAGTAGTAAACCACGGGACAGGCCACGGTACTTC	CASSKPRDRPRYF
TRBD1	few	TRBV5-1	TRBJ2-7	TGCGCCAGCAGTTCCACCGGGACAGGATATAACTCCTACGAGCAGTACTTC	CASSSTGTGYNSYEQYF
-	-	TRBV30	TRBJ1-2	TGTGCCTGGAGCACAGCTTTCAAAAACTATGGCTACACCTTC	CAWSTAFKNYGYTF
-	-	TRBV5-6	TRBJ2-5	TGTGCCAGCAGCACTCTCGGACAACCCCAAGAGACCCAGTACTTC	CASSTLGQPQETQYF
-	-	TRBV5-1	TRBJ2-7	TGCGCCAGCAGTTATCCAGGGACCTACGAGCAGTACTTC	CASSYPGTYEQYF
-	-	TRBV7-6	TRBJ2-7	TGTGCCAGCAGCTTAGCAGGGGACGAGCAGTACTTC	CASSLAGDEQYF
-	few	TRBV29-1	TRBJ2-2	TGCAGCGTTAGTGGACCGATGAACACCGGGGAGCTGTTTTTT	CSVSGPMNTGELFF
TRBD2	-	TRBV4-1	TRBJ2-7	TGCGCCAGCAGCCGGGGACTAGCGGGAGTTGGGGAGCAGTACTTC	CASSRGLAGVGEQYF
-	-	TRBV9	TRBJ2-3	TGTGCCAGCAGCGTAGCAGATACTTATAACACAGATACGCAGTATTTT	CASSVADTYNTDTQYF
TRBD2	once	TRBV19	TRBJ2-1	TGTGCCAGTACCATTGTGGGACTAGCGGGGTCTAATGAGCAGTTCTTC	CASTIVGLAGSNEQFF
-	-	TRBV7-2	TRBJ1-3	TGTGCCAGCAGCTTAGCGTCAGGGGCAGGAAACACCATATATTTT	CASSLASGAGNTIYF